This TCR beta chain is drawn from a study of CD8+CD57+ T cells in acquired aplastic anemia. Looking at the study overall: Recorded DNA amounts for sorted CD4+ and CD8+ cells had an average of 3.2 ug.

General observations from the study: Researchers report that 25 to 30 CD8+ CDR3 sequences appeared in both patients and controls.

Germline loops: CDR1 LNHNV, CDR2 YYDKDF (reference sequence). This CDR3 has 14 amino acids. Trimming cost V 1 base and J 1 base, with 6 bases left between them. Researchers used genomic DNA as the template to profile TCR beta VDJ and CDR3. MiXCR was run by TCRdb on the reads, yielding one entry per CDR3 protein. The repertoire holds roughly 130,000 distinct CDR3 sequences, with over 45% as singletons. The table lists this clonotype with many counts. Antigen specificity is unknown. The clonotype was recovered from a human donor in good health, serving as a control. The rearrangement uses TRBV15 and TRBJ2-3; D unclear. What was sequenced was sorted CD4+, CD8+, or CD8+CD57+ T cells (not recorded which) from PBMCs. As DNA, the CDR3 is TGTGCCACCAGCAGAGGGGGTCGCACAGATACGCAGTATTTT. Protein: CATSRGGRTDTQYF. Combining the CDR3 with reference TRBV15 and TRBJ2-3 gives the whole variable domain DAMVIQNPRYQVTQFGKPVTLSCSQTLNHNVMYWYQQKSSQAPKLLFHYYDKDFNNEADTPDNFQSRRPNTSFCFLDIRSPGLGDTAMYLCATSRGGRTDTQYFGPGTRLTVL.